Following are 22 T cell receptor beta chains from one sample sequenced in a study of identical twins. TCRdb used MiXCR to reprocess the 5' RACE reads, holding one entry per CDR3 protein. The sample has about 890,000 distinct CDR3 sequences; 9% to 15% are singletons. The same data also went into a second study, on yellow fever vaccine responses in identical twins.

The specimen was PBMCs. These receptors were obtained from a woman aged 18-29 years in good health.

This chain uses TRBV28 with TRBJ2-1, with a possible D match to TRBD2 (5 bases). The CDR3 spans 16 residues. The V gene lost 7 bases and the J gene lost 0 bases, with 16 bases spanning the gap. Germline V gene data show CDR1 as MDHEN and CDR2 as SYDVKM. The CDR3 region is CASKKGTRGSYNEQFF. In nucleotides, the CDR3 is TGTGCCAGCAAAAAGGGTACTAGAGGCTCCTACAATGAGCAGTTCTTC. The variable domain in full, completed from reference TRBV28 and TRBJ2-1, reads DVKVTQSSRYLVKRTGEKVFLECVQDMDHENMFWYRQDPGLGLRLIYFSYDVKMKEKGDIPEGYSVSREKKERFSLILESASTNQTSMYLCASKKGTRGSYNEQFFGPGTRLTVL.

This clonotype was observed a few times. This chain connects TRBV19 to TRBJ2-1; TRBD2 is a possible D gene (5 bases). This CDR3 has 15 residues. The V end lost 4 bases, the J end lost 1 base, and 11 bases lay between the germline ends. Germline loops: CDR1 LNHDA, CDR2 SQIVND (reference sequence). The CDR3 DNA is TGTGCCAGTAGTAGGTGGGAGCGATCCTACAATGAGCAGTTCTTC. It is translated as CASSRWERSYNEQFF.

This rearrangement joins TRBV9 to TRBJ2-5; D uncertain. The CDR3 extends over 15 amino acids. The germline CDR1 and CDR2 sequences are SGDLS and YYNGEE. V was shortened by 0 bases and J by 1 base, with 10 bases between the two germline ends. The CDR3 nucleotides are TGTGCCAGCAGCGTAGTTCTTCCGGGCCAAGAGACCCAGTACTTC. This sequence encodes CASSVVLPGQETQYF.

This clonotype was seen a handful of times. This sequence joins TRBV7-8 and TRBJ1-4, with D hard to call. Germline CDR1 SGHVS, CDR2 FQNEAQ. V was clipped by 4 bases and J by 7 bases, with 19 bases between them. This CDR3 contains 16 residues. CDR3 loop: CASSSKSSIGREKLFF. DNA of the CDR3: TGTGCCAGCAGCTCCAAGTCTTCGATCGGGCGTGAAAAACTGTTTTTT.

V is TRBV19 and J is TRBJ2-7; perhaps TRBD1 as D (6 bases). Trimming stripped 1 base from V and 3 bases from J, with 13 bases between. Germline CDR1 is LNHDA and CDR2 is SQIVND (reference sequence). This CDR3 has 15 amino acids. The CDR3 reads CASSIAQGLNYEQYF. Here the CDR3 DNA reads TGTGCCAGTAGTATAGCCCAGGGGTTAAACTACGAGCAGTACTTC.

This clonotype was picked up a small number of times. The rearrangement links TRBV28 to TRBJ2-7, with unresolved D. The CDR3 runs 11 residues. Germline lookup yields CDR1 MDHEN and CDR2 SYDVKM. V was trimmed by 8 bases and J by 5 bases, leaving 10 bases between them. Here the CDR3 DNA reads TGTGCCAGCCAATTTCGTGACGAGCAGTACTTC. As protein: CASQFRDEQYF.

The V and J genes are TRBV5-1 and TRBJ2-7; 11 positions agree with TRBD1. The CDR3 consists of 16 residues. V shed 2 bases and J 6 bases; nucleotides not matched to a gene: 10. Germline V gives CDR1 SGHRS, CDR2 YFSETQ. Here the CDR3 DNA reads TGCGCCAGCAGCTTCTTCTTGACGGACAGGGGGCGCGAGCAGTACTTC. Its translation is CASSFFLTDRGREQYF.

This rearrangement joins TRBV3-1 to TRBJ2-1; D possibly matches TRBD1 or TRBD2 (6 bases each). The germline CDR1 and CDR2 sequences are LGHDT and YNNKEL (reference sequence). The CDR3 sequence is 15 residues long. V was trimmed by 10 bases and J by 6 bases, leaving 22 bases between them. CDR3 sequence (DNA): TGTGCCACCACCCAAGGGATCGGGGGCCCCAATGAGCAGTTCTTC. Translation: CATTQGIGGPNEQFF.

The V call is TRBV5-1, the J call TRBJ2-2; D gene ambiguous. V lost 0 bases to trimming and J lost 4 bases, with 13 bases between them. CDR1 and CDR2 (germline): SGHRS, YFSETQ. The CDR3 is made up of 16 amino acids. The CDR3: CASSLAVRQSTGELFF. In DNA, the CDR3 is TGCGCCAGCAGCTTGGCCGTCAGACAAAGCACCGGGGAGCTGTTTTTT.

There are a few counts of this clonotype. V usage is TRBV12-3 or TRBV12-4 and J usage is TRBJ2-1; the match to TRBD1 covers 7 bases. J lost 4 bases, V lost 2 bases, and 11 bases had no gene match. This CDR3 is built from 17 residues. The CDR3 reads CASSLRPGQILYNEQFF. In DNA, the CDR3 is TGTGCCAGCAGTTTACGTCCGGGACAGATTTTATACAATGAGCAGTTCTTC.

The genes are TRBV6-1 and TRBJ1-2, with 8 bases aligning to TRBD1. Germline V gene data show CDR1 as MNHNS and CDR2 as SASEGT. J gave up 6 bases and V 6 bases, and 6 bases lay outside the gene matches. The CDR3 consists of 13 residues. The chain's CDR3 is CASRTGVLHGYTF. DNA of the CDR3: TGTGCCAGCAGGACAGGGGTCCTTCATGGCTACACCTTC.

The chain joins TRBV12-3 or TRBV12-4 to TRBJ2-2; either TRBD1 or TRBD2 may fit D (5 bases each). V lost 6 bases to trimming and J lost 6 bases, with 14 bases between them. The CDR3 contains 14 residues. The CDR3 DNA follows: TGTGCCAGCAGCCCGGGGACCCCCGCCGGGGAGCTGTTTTTT. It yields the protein CASSPGTPAGELFF.

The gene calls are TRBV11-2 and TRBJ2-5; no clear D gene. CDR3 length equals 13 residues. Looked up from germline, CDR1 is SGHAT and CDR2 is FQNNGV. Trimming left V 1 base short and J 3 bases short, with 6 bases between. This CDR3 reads CASSLVIEETQYF. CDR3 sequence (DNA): TGTGCCAGCAGCTTAGTTATAGAAGAGACCCAGTACTTC. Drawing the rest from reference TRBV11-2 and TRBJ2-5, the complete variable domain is EAGVAQSPRYKIIEKRQSVAFWCNPISGHATLYWYQQILGQGPKLLIQFQNNGVVDDSQLPKDRFSAERLKGVDSTLKIQPAKLEDSAVYLCASSLVIEETQYFGPGTRLLVL.

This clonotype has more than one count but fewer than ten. The CDR3 sequence is CASTPGTNEKLFF. The DNA for the CDR3 is TGTGCCAGCACCCCAGGGACTAATGAAAAACTGTTTTTT. This chain uses TRBV12-3 or TRBV12-4 with TRBJ1-4; possible D gene TRBD1, 5 bases. The CDR3 contains 13 residues. Trimming stripped 7 bases from V and 2 bases from J, with 8 bases between.

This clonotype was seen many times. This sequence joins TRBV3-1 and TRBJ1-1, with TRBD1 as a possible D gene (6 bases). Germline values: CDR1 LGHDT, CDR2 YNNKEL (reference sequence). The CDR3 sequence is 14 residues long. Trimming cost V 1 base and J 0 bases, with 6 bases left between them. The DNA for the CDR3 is TGTGCCAGCAGCCAAGGGACAGTGAACACTGAAGCTTTCTTT. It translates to CASSQGTVNTEAFF.

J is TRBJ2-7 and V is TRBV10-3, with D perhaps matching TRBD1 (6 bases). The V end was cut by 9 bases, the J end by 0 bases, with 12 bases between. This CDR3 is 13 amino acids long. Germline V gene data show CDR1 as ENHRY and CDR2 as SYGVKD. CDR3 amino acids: CAIGRDTSYEQYF. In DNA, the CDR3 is TGTGCCATTGGCCGGGACACCTCCTACGAGCAGTACTTC.

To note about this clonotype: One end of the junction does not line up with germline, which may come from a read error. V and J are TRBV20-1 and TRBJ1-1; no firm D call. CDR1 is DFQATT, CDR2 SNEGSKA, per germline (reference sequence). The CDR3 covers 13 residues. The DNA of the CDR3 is TGCAGTGCTAGAATGTGGGAGAACCCTGAAGCTTTCTTT. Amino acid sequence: CSARMWENPEAFF.

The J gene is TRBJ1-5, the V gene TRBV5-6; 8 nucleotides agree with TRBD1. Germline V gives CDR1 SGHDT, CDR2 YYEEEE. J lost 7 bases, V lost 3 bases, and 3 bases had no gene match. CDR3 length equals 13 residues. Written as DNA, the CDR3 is TGTGCCAGCAGCTCGGACAGGGCCCAGCCCCAGCATTTT. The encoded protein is CASSSDRAQPQHF. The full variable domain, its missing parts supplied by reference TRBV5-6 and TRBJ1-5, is DAGVTQSPTHLIKTRGQQVTLRCSPKSGHDTVSWYQQALGQGPQFIFQYYEEEERQRGNFPDRFSGHQFPNYSSELNVNALLLGDSALYLCASSSDRAQPQHFGDGTRLSIL.

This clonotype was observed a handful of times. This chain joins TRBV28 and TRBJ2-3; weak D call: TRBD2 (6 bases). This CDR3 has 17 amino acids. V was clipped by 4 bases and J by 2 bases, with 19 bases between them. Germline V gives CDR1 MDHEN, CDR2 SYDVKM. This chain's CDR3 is CASSSLYSGRNTDTQYF. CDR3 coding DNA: TGTGCCAGCAGTTCTCTTTATAGCGGAAGAAACACAGATACGCAGTATTTT.

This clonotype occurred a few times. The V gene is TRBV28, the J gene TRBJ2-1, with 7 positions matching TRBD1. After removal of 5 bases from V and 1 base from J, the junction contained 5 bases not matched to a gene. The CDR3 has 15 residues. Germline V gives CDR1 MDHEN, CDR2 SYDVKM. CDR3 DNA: TGTGCCAGCAGTCACAGGGGACCGTCCTACAATGAGCAGTTCTTC. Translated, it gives CASSHRGPSYNEQFF.

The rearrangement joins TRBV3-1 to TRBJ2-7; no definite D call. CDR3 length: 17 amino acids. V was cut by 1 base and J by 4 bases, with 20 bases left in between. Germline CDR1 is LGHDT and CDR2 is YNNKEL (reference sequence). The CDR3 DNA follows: TGTGCCAGCAGCCAAGCGCCGGTCGACGTAGGGCCTTACGAGCAGTACTTC. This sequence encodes CASSQAPVDVGPYEQYF.

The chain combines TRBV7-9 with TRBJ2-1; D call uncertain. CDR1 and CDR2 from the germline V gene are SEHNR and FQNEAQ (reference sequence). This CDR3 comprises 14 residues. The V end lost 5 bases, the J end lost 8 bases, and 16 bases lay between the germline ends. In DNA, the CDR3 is TGTGCCAGCAGCCCCGGCCGGGTCAGCGATGAGCAGTTCTTC. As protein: CASSPGRVSDEQFF.